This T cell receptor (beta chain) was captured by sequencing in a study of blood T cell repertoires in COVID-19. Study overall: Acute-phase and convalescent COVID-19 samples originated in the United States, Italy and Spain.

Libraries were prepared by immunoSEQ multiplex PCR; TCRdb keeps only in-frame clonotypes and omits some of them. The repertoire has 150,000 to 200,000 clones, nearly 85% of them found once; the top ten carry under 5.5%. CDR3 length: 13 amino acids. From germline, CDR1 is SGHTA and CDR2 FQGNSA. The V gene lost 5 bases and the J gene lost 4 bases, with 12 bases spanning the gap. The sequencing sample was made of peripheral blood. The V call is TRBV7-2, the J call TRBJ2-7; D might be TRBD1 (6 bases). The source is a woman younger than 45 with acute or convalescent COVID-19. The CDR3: CASSEDSFYEQYF. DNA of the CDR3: TGTGCCAGCAGCGAGGACAGCTTTTACGAGCAGTACTTC.